Below, 12 T cell receptor beta chains from the same sample are listed, as sequenced in a study of cytomegalovirus exposure and HLA in healthy donors. A multiplex PCR was run with 60 Vbeta primers and 13 Jbeta primers. Sequenced by immunoSEQ multiplex PCR; TCRdb stores in-frame clones only, minus some. The sample lists about 97,000 clones, roughly 80% occurring once. Sequencing was carried out using PBMCs. The receptors were gathered from a man aged 35 to 55 in good health and CMV-seronegative.

The chain couples TRBV2 to TRBJ2-3, with 8 bases identical to TRBD1. The CDR3 spans 15 residues. Germline V CDR1 and CDR2: SNHLY, FYNNEI. After removal of 7 bases from V and 8 bases from J, the junction contained 14 bases not matched to a gene. The CDR3 DNA sequence: TGTGCCAGCAATAACCGGGACAGGAGCTTGAGTACGCAGTATTTT. It specifies CASNNRDRSLSTQYF.

This clone was seen once. The V gene is TRBV29-1, the J gene TRBJ2-7, with a weak D call TRBD2 (6 bases). V dropped 6 bases and J dropped 4 bases, with 16 bases sitting between them. Germline lookup yields CDR1 SQVTM and CDR2 ANQGSEA. The CDR3 has 13 residues. The CDR3 DNA reads TGCAGCGTAGATAGTCCTGGGAGGTACGAGCAGTACTTC. Its protein product is CSVDSPGRYEQYF.

The V call is TRBV5-4, the J call TRBJ2-3, with 9 positions matching TRBD1. From germline, CDR1 is SGHNT and CDR2 YYREEE (reference sequence). CDR3 length: 13 amino acids. V dropped 4 bases and J dropped 7; count of bases not matched to a gene: 4. The CDR3 region has the DNA TGTGCCAGCAGCGGGGACAGGGTATATACGCAGTATTTT. This translates into CASSGDRVYTQYF.

This clone was seen only a few times. This chain links TRBV7-8 with TRBJ1-2; possibly TRBD1 for D (5 bases). CDR3 length equals 14 residues. Trimming removed 5 bases at V and 8 bases at J, with 18 bases between. Germline loops: CDR1 SGHVS, CDR2 FQNEAQ. As DNA, the CDR3 is TGTGCCAGCAGCCAAATGGTGACAGTGGGCGGCTACACCTTC. It encodes CASSQMVTVGGYTF.

CDR3 amino acids: CASRMGQGATEAFF. DNA for the CDR3: TGTGCCAGCAGGATGGGACAGGGGGCCACTGAAGCTTTCTTT. The V gene is TRBV6-4, the J gene TRBJ1-1; 12 bases map to TRBD1. V trimming: 6 bases; J trimming: 4 bases; junction bases outside the gene matches: 3. The germline V gene encodes CDR1 MRHNA and CDR2 SNTAGT. The CDR3 runs to 14 residues.

The chain links TRBV6-1 to TRBJ1-2; 9 bases agree with TRBD1. V shed 4 bases and J 6 bases; nucleotides not matched to a gene: 15. This CDR3 contains 17 residues. Germline V gene sequence: CDR1 MNHNS, CDR2 SASEGT. The CDR3 here is CASSALGRGQGSHGYTF. The CDR3 DNA sequence: TGTGCCAGCAGTGCGCTGGGACGGGGACAGGGCTCCCATGGCTACACCTTC.

This chain uses TRBV25-1 with TRBJ1-3, with D uncertain. V lost 4 bases, J lost 4 bases, and 8 bases lay in between. The germline CDR1 and CDR2 sequences are MGHDK and SYGVNS. The CDR3 extends over 13 amino acids. For the CDR3, the DNA is TGTGCCAGCAGTGGGCCGGGGGGAAACACCATATATTTT. The encoded protein is CASSGPGGNTIYF.

The V and J genes are TRBV5-8 and TRBJ1-6; the D is unclear. CDR1 is SGHTS, CDR2 YDEGEE, per germline. The CDR3 loop spans 14 amino acids. V was trimmed by 7 bases and J by 7 bases, leaving 15 bases between them. The CDR3 here is CASHPSGFNSPLHF. The CDR3 DNA is TGTGCCAGCCACCCTTCGGGGTTCAATTCACCCCTCCACTTT.

The genes are TRBV5-6 and TRBJ2-7; possible D gene TRBD2, 6 bases. Trimming took 4 bases from V and 1 from J, leaving 12 bases between them. Germline CDR1 is SGHDT and CDR2 is YYEEEE. The CDR3 consists of 14 residues. Written as DNA, the CDR3 is TGTGCCAGCAGCCCCCCGACTAGATCCTACGAGCAGTACGTC. Amino acid sequence: CASSPPTRSYEQYV.

V is TRBV5-1 and J is TRBJ1-1; TRBD1 matches 7 bases. The germline V gene encodes CDR1 SGHRS and CDR2 YFSETQ. CDR3 size: 14 residues. The ends lost 4 bases at V and 2 bases at J; junction bases unmatched: 5. The CDR3 here is CASSTTGSNTEAFF. The CDR3 DNA is TGCGCCAGCAGCACGACAGGGTCAAACACTGAAGCTTTCTTT. The entire variable domain, with the rest obtained from reference TRBV5-1 and TRBJ1-1, is as follows: KAGVTQTPRYLIKTRGQQVTLSCSPISGHRSVSWYQQTPGQGLQFLFEYFSETQRNKGNFPGRFSGRQFSNSRSEMNVSTLELGDSALYLCASSTTGSNTEAFFGQGTRLTVV.

The CDR3 region has the DNA TGCAGCGCCTCCTCCCTAACCGACTATGGCTACACCTTC. Protein sequence: CSASSLTDYGYTF. The V call is TRBV29-1, the J call TRBJ1-2, with D hard to call. The CDR3 has 13 amino acids. Per germline, CDR1 SQVTM and CDR2 ANQGSEA. Deletions cut 7 bases from V and 3 bases from J, with 15 bases between.

V usage is TRBV5-1 and J usage is TRBJ2-1; TRBD1 agrees at 10 bases. Germline trimming cut 3 bases from V and 7 bases from J; bases unmatched to any gene: 4. This CDR3 is 14 amino acids long. Germline V gene lookup returns CDR1 SGHRS and CDR2 YFSETQ. CDR3 loop: CASSSGQGLNEQFF. CDR3 DNA: TGCGCCAGCAGCTCGGGACAGGGGCTTAATGAGCAGTTCTTC.